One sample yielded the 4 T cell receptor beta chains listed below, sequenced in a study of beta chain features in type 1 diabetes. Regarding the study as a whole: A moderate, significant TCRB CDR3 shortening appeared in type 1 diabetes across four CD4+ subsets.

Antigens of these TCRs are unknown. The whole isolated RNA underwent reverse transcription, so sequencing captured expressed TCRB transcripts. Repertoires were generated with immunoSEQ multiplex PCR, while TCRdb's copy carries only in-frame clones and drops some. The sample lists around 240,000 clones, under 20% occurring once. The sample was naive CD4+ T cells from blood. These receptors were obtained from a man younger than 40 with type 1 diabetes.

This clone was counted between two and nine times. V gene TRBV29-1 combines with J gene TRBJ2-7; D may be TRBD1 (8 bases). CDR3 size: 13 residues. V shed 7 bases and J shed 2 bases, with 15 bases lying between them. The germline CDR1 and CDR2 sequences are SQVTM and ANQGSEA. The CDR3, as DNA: TGCAGCGGCGGACAGGGAGGGGCCTACGAGCAGTACTTC. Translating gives CSGGQGGAYEQYF.

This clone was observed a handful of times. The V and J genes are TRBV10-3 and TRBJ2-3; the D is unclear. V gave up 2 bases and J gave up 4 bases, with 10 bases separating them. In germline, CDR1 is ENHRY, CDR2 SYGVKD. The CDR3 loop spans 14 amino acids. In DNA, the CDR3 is TGTGCCATCAGTGAGAGGGCCGCGGCAGATACGCAGTATTTT. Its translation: CAISERAAADTQYF.

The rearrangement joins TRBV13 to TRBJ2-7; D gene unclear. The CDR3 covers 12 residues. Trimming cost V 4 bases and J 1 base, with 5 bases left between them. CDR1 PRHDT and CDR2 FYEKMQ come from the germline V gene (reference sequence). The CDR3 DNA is TGTGCCAGCAGCTCCCTTTCCTACGAGCAGTACTTC. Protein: CASSSLSYEQYF.

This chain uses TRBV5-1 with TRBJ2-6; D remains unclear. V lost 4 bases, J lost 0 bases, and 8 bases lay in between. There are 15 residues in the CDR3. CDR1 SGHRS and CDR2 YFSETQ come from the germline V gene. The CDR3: CASSPGGSGANVLTF. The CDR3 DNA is TGCGCCAGCAGCCCCGGTGGCTCTGGGGCCAACGTCCTGACTTTC.